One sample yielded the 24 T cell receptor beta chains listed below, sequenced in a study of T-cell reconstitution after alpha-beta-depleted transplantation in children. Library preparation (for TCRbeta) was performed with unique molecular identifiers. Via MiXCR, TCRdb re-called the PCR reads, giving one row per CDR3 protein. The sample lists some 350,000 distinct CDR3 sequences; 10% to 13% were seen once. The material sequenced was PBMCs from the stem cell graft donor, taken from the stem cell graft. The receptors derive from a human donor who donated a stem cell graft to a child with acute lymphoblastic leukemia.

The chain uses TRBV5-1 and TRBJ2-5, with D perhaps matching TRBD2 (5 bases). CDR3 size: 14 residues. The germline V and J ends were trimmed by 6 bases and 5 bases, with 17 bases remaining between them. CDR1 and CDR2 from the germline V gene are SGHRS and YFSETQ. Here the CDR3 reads CASNLGGPGETQYF. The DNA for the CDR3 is TGCGCCAGCAATCTCGGCGGGCCGGGGGAGACCCAGTACTTC.

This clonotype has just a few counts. CDR3 protein: CASSQDPLRGETQYF. Written as DNA, the CDR3 is TGCGCCAGCAGCCAAGATCCCCTCAGGGGAGAGACCCAGTACTTC. The gene calls are TRBV4-3 and TRBJ2-5; perhaps TRBD1 as D (6 bases). The length of the CDR3 is 15 residues. Trimming took off 0 bases at V and 4 bases at J, with 12 bases between the two ends. Germline V CDR1 and CDR2: LGHNA, YSLEER.

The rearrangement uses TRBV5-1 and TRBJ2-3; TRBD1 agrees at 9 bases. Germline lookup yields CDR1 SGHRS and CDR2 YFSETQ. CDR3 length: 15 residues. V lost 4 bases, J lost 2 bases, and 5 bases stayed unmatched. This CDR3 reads CASSMRDRVTDTQYF. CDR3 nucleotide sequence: TGCGCCAGCAGCATGCGGGACAGGGTCACAGATACGCAGTATTTT.

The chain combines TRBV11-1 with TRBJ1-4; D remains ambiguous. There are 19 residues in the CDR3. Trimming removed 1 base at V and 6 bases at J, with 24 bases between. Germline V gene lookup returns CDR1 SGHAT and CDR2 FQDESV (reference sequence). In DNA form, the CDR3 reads TGTGCCAGCAGCTTAGAAGTGCTTCCATGGTCGGAGTACGATGAAAAACTGTTTTTT. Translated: CASSLEVLPWSEYDEKLFF.

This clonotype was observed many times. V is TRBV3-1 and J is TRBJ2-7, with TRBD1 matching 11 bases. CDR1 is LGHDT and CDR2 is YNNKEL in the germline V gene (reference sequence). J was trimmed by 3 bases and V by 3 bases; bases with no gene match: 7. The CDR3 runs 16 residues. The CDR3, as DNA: TGTGCCAGCAGCCATCTGGGACAGGGGGGGAGCTACGAGCAGTACTTC. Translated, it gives CASSHLGQGGSYEQYF.

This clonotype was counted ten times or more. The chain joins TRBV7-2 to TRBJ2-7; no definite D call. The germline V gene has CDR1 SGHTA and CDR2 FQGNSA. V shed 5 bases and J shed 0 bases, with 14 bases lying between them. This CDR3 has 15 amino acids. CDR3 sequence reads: CASSVSWGSSYEQYF. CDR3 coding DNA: TGTGCCAGCAGCGTTAGTTGGGGTAGCTCCTACGAGCAGTACTTC. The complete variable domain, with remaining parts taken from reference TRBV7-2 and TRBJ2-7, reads GAGVSQSPSNKVTEKGKDVELRCDPISGHTALYWYRQSLGQGLEFLIYFQGNSAPDKSGLPSDRFSAERTGGSVSTLTIQRTQQEDSAVYLCASSVSWGSSYEQYFGPGTRLTVT.

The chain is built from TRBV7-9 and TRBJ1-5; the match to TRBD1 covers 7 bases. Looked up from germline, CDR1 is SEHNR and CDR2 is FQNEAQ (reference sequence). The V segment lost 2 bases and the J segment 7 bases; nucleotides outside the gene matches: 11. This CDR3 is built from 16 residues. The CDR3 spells CASSLYAGTASQPQHF. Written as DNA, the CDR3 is TGTGCCAGCAGCTTATACGCCGGGACAGCTTCCCAGCCCCAGCATTTT.

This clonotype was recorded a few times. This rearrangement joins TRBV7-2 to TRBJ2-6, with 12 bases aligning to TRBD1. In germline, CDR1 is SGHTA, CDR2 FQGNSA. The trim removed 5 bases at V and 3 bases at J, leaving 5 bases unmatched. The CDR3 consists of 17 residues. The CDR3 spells CASSKGQGAHGANVLTF. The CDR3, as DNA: TGTGCCAGCAGCAAGGGACAGGGGGCGCATGGGGCCAACGTCCTGACTTTC.

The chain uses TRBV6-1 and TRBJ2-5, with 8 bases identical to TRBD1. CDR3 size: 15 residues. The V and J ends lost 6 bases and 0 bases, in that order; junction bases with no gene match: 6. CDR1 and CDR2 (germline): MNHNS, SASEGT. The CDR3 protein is CASRRTGTYQETQYF. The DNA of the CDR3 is TGTGCCAGCAGACGGACAGGGACTTACCAAGAGACCCAGTACTTC.

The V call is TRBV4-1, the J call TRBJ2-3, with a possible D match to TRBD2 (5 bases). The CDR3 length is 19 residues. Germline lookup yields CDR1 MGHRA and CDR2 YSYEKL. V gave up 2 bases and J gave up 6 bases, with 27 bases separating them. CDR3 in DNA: TGCGCCAGCAGCCAATCCTTTTCCCGGCCTAGTGCGGGTACGGATACGCAGTATTTT. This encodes CASSQSFSRPSAGTDTQYF.

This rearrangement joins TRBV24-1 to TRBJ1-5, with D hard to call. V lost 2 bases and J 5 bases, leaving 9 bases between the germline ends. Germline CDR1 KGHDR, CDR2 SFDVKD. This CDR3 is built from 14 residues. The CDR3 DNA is TGTGCCACCAGTGATTACTGGTCGGATCAGCCCCAGCATTTT. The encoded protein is CATSDYWSDQPQHF.

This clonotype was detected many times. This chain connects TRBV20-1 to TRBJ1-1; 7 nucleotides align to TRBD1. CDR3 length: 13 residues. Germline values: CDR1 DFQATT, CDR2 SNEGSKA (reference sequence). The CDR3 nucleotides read TGCAGAGCAGCCGGGACAGCGAACACTGAAGCTTTCTTT. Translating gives CRAAGTANTEAFF.

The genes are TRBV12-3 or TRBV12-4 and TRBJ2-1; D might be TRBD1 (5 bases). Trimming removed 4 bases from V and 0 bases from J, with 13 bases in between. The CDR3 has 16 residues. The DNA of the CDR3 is TGTGCCAGCAGTTCCCGGCCGCAGGGCTCCTACAATGAGCAGTTCTTC. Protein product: CASSSRPQGSYNEQFF.

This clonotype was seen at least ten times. CDR3 DNA: TGCGCCAGCAGCTCTAGCGGGAGGGCCAATGAGCAGTTCTTC. This encodes CASSSSGRANEQFF. The gene calls are TRBV5-1 and TRBJ2-1; 12 bases match TRBD2. Germline lookup yields CDR1 SGHRS and CDR2 YFSETQ. CDR3 length equals 14 residues. The V segment lost 3 bases and the J segment 6 bases; nucleotides outside the gene matches: 1.

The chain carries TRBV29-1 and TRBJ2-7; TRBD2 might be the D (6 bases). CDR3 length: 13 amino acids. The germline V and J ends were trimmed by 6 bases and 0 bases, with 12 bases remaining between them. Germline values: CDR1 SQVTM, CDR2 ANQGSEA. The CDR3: CSVRTTFSYEQYF. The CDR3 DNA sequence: TGCAGCGTACGGACTACCTTCTCCTACGAGCAGTACTTC.

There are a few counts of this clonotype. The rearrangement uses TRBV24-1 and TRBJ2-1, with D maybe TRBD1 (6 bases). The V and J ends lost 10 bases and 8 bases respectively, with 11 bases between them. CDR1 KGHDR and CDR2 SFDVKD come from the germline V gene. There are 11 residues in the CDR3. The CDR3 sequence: CATEQGYEQFF. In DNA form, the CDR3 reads TGTGCCACAGAACAGGGCTATGAGCAGTTCTTC.

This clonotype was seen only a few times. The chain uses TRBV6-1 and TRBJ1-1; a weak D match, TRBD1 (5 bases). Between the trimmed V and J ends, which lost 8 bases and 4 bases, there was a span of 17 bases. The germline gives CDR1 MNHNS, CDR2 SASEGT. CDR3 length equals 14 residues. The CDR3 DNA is TGTGCCAGCGGCCCCTCGGGGGAAGGCACTGAAGCTTTCTTT. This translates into CASGPSGEGTEAFF.

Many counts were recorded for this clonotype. The CDR3 sequence: CASSLGTASTDTQYF. The CDR3 DNA sequence: TGTGCCAGCAGCTTAGGGACAGCTAGCACAGATACGCAGTATTTT. V is TRBV7-2 and J is TRBJ2-3; TRBD1 might be the D (6 bases). The CDR3 runs to 15 residues. V dropped 1 base and J dropped 0 bases, with 8 bases sitting between them. The germline V gene has CDR1 SGHTA and CDR2 FQGNSA.

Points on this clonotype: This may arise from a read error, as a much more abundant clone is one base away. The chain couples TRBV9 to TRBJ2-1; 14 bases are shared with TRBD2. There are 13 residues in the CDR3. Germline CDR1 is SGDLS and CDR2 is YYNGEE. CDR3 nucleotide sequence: TGTACCAGCAGCGGACTAGCGGGAGGTGAGCAGTTCTTC. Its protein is CTSSGLAGGEQFF.

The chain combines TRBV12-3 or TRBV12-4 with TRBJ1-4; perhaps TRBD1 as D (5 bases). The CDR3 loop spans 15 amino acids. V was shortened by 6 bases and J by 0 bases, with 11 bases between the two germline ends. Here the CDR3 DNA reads TGTGCCAGCAGCCGACAGTTTGCAACTAATGAAAAACTGTTTTTT. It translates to CASSRQFATNEKLFF.

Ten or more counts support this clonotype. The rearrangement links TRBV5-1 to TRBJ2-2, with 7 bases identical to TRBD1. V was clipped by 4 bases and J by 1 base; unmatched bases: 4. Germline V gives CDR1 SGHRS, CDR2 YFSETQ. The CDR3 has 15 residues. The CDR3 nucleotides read TGCGCCAGCAGCCTCAGACAGGGGAACACCGGGGAGCTGTTTTTT. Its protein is CASSLRQGNTGELFF.

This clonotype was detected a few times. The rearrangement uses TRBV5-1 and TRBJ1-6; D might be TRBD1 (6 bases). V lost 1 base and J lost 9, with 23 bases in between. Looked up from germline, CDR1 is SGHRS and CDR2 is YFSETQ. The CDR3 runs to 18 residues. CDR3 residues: CASSLYIGGNGNSSPLHF. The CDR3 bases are TGCGCCAGCAGCTTGTATATAGGGGGAAACGGGAACAGTTCACCCCTCCACTTT.

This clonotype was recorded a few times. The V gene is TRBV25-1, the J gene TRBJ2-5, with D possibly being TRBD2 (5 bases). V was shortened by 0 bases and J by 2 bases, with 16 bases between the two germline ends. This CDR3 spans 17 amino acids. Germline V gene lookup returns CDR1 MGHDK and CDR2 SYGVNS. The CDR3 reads CASSEYTRGGRQETQYF. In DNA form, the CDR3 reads TGTGCCAGCAGTGAATATACACGGGGTGGTAGGCAAGAGACCCAGTACTTC. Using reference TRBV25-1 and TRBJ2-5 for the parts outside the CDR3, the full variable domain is EADIYQTPRYLVIGTGKKITLECSQTMGHDKMYWYQQDPGMELHLIHYSYGVNSTEKGDLSSESTVSRIRTEHFPLTLESARPSHTSQYLCASSEYTRGGRQETQYFGPGTRLLVL.

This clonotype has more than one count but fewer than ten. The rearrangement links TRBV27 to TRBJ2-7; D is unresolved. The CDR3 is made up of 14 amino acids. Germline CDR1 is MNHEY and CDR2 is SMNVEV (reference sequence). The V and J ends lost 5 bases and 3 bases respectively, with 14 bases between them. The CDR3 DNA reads TGTGCCAGCAGTATCTACGGACCCGACTACGAGCAGTACTTC. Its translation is CASSIYGPDYEQYF.